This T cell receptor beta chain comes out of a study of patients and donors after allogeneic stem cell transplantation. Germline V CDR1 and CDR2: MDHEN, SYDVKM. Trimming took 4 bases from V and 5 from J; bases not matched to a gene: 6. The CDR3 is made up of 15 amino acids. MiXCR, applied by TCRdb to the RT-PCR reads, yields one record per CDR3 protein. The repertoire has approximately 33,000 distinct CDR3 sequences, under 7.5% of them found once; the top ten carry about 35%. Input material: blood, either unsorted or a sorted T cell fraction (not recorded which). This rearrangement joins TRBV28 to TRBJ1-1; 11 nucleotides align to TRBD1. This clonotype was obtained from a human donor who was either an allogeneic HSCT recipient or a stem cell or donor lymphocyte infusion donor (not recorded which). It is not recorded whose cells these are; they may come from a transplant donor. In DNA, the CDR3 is TGTGCCAGCAGTTCCGGAGGGACAGGGGGGACTGAAGCTTTCTTT. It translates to CASSSGGTGGTEAFF.